The clone carrying this T cell receptor beta chain was counted many times. No antigen is known for it. Time point noted: persistent/refractory GD, antithyroid drugs over 5 years with positive TRAb. The authors made the TCR library using RNA they extracted from PBMCs. Relying on iRepertoire HTBI primers and Arm-PCR of CDR3 regions, the team built TCR beta libraries. Via MiXCR, TCRdb re-called the multiplex PCR reads, giving one row per CDR3 protein. The data show 360,000 or so distinct CDR3 sequences, roughly 20% seen once. This CDR3 is 14 amino acids long. V was clipped by 2 bases and J by 6 bases, with 15 bases between them. CDR1 and CDR2 (germline): SGHRS, YFSETQ. The source of the sample is a study of regulatory T cells in long-lasting Graves disease. Study results and caveats: Persistent patients shared more public clonotypes (about 2,900) than new patients (approximately 1,000).

This chain connects TRBV5-1 to TRBJ2-7; tentatively, D is TRBD1 (6 bases). The material was peripheral blood mononuclear cells (PBMCs), obtained when the disease was refractory, from a patient treated with antithyroid drugs. This receptor was identified in a woman in her thirties or forties with Graves disease. CDR3 in amino acids: CASSFPEATGEQYF. For the CDR3, the DNA is TGCGCCAGCAGCTTCCCCGAAGCGACAGGCGAGCAGTACTTC.